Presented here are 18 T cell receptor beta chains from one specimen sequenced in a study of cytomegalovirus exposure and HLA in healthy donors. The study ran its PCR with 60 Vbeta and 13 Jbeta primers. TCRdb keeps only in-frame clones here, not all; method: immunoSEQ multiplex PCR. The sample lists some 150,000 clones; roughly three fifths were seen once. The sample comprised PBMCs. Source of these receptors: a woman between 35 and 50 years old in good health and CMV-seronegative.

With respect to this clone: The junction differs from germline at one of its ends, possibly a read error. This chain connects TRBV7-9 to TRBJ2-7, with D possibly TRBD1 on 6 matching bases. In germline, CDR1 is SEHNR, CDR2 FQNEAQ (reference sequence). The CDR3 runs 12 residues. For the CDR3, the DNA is TGTTCCAGCAGCCGGACAGCCTACGAGCAGTACTTC. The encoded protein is CSSSRTAYEQYF. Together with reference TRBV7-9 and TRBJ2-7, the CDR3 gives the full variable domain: DTGVSQNPRHKITKRGQNVTFRCDPISEHNRLYWYRQTLGQGPEFLTYFQNEAQLEKSRLLSDRFSAERPKGSFSTLEIQRTEQGDSAMYLCSSSRTAYEQYFGPGTRLTVT.

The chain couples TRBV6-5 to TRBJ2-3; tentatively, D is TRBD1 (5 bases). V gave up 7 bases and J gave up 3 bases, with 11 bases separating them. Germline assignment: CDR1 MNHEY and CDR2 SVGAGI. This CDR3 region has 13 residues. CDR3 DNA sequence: TGTGCCAGCAACCGACCAGGGACAGATACGCAGTATTTT. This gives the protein CASNRPGTDTQYF.

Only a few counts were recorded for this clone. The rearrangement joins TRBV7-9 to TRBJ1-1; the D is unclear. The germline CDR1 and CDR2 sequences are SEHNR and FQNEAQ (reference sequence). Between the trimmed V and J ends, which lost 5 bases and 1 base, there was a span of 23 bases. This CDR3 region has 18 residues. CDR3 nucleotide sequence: TGTGCCAGCAGCCCCTTCCTTAGGCAAGGCGGCCGGAACACTGAAGCTTTCTTT. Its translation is CASSPFLRQGGRNTEAFF.

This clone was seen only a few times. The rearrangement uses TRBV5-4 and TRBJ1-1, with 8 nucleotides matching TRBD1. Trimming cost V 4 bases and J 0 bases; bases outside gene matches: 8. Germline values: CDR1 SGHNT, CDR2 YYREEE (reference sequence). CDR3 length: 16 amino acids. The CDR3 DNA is TGTGCCAGCAGCCCCGGACAGGGCAGGATGAACACTGAAGCTTTCTTT. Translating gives CASSPGQGRMNTEAFF.

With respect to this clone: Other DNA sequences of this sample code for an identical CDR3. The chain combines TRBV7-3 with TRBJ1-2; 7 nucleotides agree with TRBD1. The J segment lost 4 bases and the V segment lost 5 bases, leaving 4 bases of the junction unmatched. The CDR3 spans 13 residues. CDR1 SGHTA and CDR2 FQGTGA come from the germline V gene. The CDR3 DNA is TGTGCCAGCAGCCCGGGACAGTTCTATGGCTACACCTTC. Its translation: CASSPGQFYGYTF.

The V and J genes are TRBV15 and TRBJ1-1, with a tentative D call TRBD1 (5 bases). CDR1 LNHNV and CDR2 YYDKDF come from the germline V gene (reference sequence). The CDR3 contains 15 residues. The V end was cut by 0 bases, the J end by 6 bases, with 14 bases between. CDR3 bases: TGTGCCACCAGCAGAGATATGGGGGGTGGGCCTGAAGCTTTCTTT. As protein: CATSRDMGGGPEAFF.

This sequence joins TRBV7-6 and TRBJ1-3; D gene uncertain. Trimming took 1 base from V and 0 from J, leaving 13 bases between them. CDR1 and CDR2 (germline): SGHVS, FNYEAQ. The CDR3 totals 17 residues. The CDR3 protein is CASSLEEWSFSGNTIYF. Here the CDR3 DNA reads TGTGCCAGCAGCTTAGAGGAGTGGTCTTTCTCTGGAAACACCATATATTTT.

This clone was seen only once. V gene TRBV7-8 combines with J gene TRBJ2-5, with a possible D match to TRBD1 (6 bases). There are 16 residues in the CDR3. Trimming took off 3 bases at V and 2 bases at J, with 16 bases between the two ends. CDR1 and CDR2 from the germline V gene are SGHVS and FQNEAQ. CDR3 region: CASSFLIGQHQETQYF. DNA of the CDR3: TGTGCCAGCAGCTTTTTGATTGGACAGCATCAAGAGACCCAGTACTTC. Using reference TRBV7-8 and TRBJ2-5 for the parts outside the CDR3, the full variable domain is GAGVSQSPRYKVAKRGQDVALRCDPISGHVSLFWYQQALGQGPEFLTYFQNEAQLDKSGLPSDRFFAERPEGSVSTLKIQRTQQEDSAVYLCASSFLIGQHQETQYFGPGTRLLVL.

The CDR3 DNA is TGTGCCAGCAGCTTAATGGGACAGAATAATTCACCCCTCCACTTT. It specifies CASSLMGQNNSPLHF. The chain combines TRBV7-3 with TRBJ1-6, with 7 nucleotides matching TRBD1. This CDR3 contains 15 residues. Germline V lookup: CDR1 SGHTA, CDR2 FQGTGA. J was trimmed by 5 bases and V by 1 base; bases with no gene match: 2.

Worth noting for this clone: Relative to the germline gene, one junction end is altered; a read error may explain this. The CDR3 reads CASSYSGTGWHF. Written as DNA, the CDR3 is TGTGCCAGCAGTTACTCAGGGACAGGTTGGCATTTT. The J gene is TRBJ2-3, the V gene TRBV6-5, with 8 bases lining up with TRBD1. This CDR3 has 12 amino acids. From germline, CDR1 is MNHEY and CDR2 SVGAGI.

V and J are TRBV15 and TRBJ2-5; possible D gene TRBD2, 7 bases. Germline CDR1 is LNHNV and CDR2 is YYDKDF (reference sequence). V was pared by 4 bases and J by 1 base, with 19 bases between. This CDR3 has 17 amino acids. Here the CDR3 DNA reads TGTGCCACCAGCAAGGGGGGGGGCAGGGCGTTCCAAGAGACCCAGTACTTC. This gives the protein CATSKGGGRAFQETQYF. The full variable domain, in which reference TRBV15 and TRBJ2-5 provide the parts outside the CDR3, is DAMVIQNPRYQVTQFGKPVTLSCSQTLNHNVMYWYQQKSSQAPKLLFHYYDKDFNNEADTPDNFQSRRPNTSFCFLDIRSPGLGDTAMYLCATSKGGGRAFQETQYFGPGTRLLVL.

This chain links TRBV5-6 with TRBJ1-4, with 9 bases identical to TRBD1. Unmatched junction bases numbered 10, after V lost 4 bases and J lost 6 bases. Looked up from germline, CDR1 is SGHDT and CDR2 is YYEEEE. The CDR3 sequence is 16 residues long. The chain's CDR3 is CASSGGTGGGHEKLFF. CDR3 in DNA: TGTGCCAGCAGCGGAGGTACAGGGGGCGGTCATGAAAAACTGTTTTTT.

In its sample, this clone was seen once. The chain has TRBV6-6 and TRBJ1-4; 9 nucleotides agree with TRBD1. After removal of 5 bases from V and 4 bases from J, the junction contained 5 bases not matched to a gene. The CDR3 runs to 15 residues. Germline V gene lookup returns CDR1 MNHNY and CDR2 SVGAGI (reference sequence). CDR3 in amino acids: CASSALTGGNEKLFF. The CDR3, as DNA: TGTGCCAGCAGTGCGTTGACAGGGGGTAATGAAAAACTGTTTTTT.

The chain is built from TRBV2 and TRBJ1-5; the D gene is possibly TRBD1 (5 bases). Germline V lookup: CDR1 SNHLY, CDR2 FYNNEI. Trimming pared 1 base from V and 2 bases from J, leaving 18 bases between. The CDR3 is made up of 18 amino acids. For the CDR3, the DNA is TGTGCCAGCAGTGAAGAAGGCTCCAGGGTAGGGGGCAATCAGCCCCAGCATTTT. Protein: CASSEEGSRVGGNQPQHF.

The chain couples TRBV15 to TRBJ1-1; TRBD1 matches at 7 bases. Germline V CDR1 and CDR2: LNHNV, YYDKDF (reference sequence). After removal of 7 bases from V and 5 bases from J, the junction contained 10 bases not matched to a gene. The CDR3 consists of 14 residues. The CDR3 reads CATKQTGAGTEAFF. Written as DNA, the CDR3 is TGTGCCACCAAGCAAACAGGGGCAGGGACTGAAGCTTTCTTT. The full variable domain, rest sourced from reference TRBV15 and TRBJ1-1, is DAMVIQNPRYQVTQFGKPVTLSCSQTLNHNVMYWYQQKSSQAPKLLFHYYDKDFNNEADTPDNFQSRRPNTSFCFLDIRSPGLGDTAMYLCATKQTGAGTEAFFGQGTRLTVV.

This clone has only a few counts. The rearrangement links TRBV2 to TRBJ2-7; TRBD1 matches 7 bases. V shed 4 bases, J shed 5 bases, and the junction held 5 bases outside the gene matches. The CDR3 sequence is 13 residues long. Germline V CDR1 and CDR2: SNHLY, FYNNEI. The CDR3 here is CASSGQGTDEQYF. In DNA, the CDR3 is TGTGCCAGCAGTGGACAGGGAACGGACGAGCAGTACTTC.

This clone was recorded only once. The CDR3 loop reads CASSPGGRAFF. In DNA, the CDR3 is TGTGCCAGTAGTCCGGGGGGTCGGGCTTTCTTT. The gene calls are TRBV19 and TRBJ1-1; D perhaps matches TRBD1 (5 bases). The CDR3 covers 11 residues. Trimming took off 5 bases at V and 11 bases at J, with 12 bases between the two ends. The germline CDR1 and CDR2 sequences are LNHDA and SQIVND (reference sequence).

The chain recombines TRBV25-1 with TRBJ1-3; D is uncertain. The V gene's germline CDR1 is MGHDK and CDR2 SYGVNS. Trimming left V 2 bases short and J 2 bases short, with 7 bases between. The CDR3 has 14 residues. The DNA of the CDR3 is TGTGCCAGCAGTGAACCCGCGACTGGAAACACCATATATTTT. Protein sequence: CASSEPATGNTIYF.